The TCR beta chain under discussion was sequenced for a study of blood T cell repertoires in COVID-19. Study overall: Material from acute and convalescent COVID-19 was sourced from the United States, Italy and Spain. In each case, the material was cDNA or gDNA derived from T cells, B-cell-depleted T cells, or PBMCs.

The germline CDR1 and CDR2 sequences are ENHRY and SYGVKD. The V gene lost 0 bases and the J gene lost 3 bases, with 11 bases spanning the gap. This CDR3 is 15 amino acids long. This table comes from immunoSEQ multiplex PCR, and its TCRdb copy is limited to in-frame clones, with some not included. The sample lists approximately 77,000 clones; roughly 80% were seen once. This chain joins TRBV10-3 and TRBJ1-2, with a weak D call TRBD1 (5 bases). This clonotype originated in a woman in her 70s with acute or convalescent COVID-19. The sample consisted of peripheral blood. The CDR3 loop is CAISESGDSHYGYTF. CDR3 DNA: TGTGCCATCAGTGAGTCCGGCGACAGCCACTATGGCTACACCTTC.